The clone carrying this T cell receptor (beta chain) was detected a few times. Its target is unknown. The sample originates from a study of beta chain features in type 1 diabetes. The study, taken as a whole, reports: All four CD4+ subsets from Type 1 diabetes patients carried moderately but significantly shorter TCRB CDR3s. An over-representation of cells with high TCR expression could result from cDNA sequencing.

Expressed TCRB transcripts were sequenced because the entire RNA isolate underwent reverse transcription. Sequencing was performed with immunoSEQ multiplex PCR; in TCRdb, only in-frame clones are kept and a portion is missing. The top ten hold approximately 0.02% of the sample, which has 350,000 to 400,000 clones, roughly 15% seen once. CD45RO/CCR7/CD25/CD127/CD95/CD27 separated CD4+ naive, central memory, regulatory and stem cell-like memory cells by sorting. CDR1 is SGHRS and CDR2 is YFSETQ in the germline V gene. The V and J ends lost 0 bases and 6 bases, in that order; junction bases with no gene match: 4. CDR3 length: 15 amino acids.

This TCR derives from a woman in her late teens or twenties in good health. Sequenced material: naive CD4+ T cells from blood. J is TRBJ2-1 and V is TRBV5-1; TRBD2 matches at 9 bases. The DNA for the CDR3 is TGCGCCAGCAGCTTGGCCAGCGGGAGGCCCAATGAGCAGTTCTTC. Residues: CASSLASGRPNEQFF.